Following are 20 T cell receptor beta chains from one sample sequenced in a study of T cell responses to AZD1222 COVID-19 vaccine. The protocol was immunoSEQ multiplex PCR, while the TCRdb copy is restricted to in-frame clones and leaves out a portion. The sample records 100,000 to 150,000 clones, around 94% being singletons. The starting material was peripheral blood, obtained on day 0 of AZD1222 vaccination. The receptor set was obtained from an adult in good health.

The genes are TRBV21-1 and TRBJ1-2; the table's D call, TRBD1, was not checked against the DNA. TRBV21-1 counts as a pseudogene. The CDR3 has 15 residues. The CDR3 is CASSNPTGANYGYTF. Here the CDR3 DNA reads TGTGCCAGCAGCAACCCGACAGGGGCCAACTATGGCTACACCTTC.

This sequence joins TRBV6-4 and TRBJ2-3, with no clear D. V was trimmed by 7 bases and J by 4 bases, leaving 21 bases between them. From germline, CDR1 is MRHNA and CDR2 SNTAGT. The CDR3 has 16 residues. CDR3 in amino acids: CASIGIGRPMADTQYF. CDR3 bases: TGTGCCAGCATTGGGATCGGACGCCCAATGGCAGATACGCAGTATTTT.

This rearrangement joins TRBV18 to TRBJ1-3; perhaps TRBD1 as D (5 bases). V lost 2 bases and J 4 bases, leaving 21 bases between the germline ends. The CDR3 covers 18 residues. Germline values: CDR1 KGHSH, CDR2 LQKENI. The CDR3 loop is CASSPRQGSDSVGNTIYF. CDR3 DNA: TGTGCCAGCTCACCAAGGCAGGGAAGCGATTCTGTCGGAAACACCATATATTTT.

This clone was observed once. This chain uses TRBV7-8 with TRBJ2-1; 9 nucleotides line up with TRBD2. The CDR3 extends over 14 amino acids. V was pared by 0 bases and J by 8 bases, with 2 bases of the junction left unmatched. Germline-derived CDR1 and CDR2 are SGHVS and FQNEAQ. The CDR3 sequence is CASSLASGSYEQFF. The DNA for the CDR3 is TGTGCCAGCAGCTTAGCTAGCGGGAGCTATGAGCAGTTCTTC.

A single count supports this clone. This chain connects TRBV30 to TRBJ1-5; the match to TRBD1 covers 7 bases. After removal of 1 base from V and 7 bases from J, the junction contained 4 bases not matched to a gene. This CDR3 comprises 13 residues. The germline V gene has CDR1 GTSNPN and CDR2 SVGIG (reference sequence). In DNA form, the CDR3 reads TGTGCCTGGAGTGGACAGGGAGGACAGCCCCAGCATTTT. Protein: CAWSGQGGQPQHF.

This rearrangement joins TRBV6-4 to TRBJ2-7; tentative D call: TRBD2 (6 bases). Germline CDR1 is MRHNA and CDR2 is SNTAGT. Trimming removed 7 bases at V and 3 bases at J, with 19 bases between. CDR3 length equals 15 residues. In nucleotides, the CDR3 is TGTGCCAGCATCACCAAAGACGGGGGACTCTACGAGCAGTACTTC. Its protein product is CASITKDGGLYEQYF.

The chain links TRBV11-2 to TRBJ2-7; D is perhaps TRBD1 or TRBD2 (5 bases each). This CDR3 contains 15 residues. V dropped 1 base and J dropped 2 bases, with 12 bases sitting between them. Germline lookup yields CDR1 SGHAT and CDR2 FQNNGV. The CDR3 nucleotides are TGTGCCAGCAGCTTAGTTCGGGGCCAGGCCTACGAGCAGTACTTC. Translated, it gives CASSLVRGQAYEQYF.

The J gene is TRBJ2-1, the V gene TRBV28; 8 nucleotides align to TRBD2. The V segment lost 5 bases and the J segment 0 bases; nucleotides outside the gene matches: 6. Germline assignment: CDR1 MDHEN and CDR2 SYDVKM. The CDR3 is 16 residues long. CDR3 in DNA: TGTGCCAGCAGTACCCCTAGCGGGCGCTCCTACAATGAGCAGTTCTTC. Amino acid sequence: CASSTPSGRSYNEQFF. Combining the CDR3 with reference TRBV28 and TRBJ2-1 gives the whole variable domain DVKVTQSSRYLVKRTGEKVFLECVQDMDHENMFWYRQDPGLGLRLIYFSYDVKMKEKGDIPEGYSVSREKKERFSLILESASTNQTSMYLCASSTPSGRSYNEQFFGPGTRLTVL.

The chain uses TRBV11-2 and TRBJ2-2; D is unresolved. V lost 5 bases and J 5 bases, leaving 9 bases between the germline ends. Looked up from germline, CDR1 is SGHAT and CDR2 is FQNNGV. The CDR3 is 13 residues long. CDR3 nucleotides: TGTGCCAGCAGCCCCGCTCGGACCGGGGAGCTGTTTTTT. It translates to CASSPARTGELFF.

This clone appeared a single time. The rearrangement joins TRBV7-9 to TRBJ2-2; D unresolved. CDR3 length: 14 residues. Germline CDR1 reads SEHNR; CDR2 reads FQNEAQ (reference sequence). V was clipped by 6 bases and J by 2 bases, with 10 bases between them. CDR3 sequence (DNA): TGTGCCAGCAGACTCGGCCCTAACACCGGGGAGCTGTTTTTT. It is translated as CASRLGPNTGELFF.

The V call is TRBV20-1, the J call TRBJ2-3; 14 nucleotides line up with TRBD2. CDR3 length equals 19 residues. Losses at the gene ends were 3 bases for V and 0 bases for J; bases not matched to a gene: 11. Germline loops: CDR1 DFQATT, CDR2 SNEGSKA (reference sequence). The CDR3 DNA follows: TGCAGTGCTAGTGGGACTAGCGGGAGTCCCTACTCTAGCACAGATACGCAGTATTTT. Translated: CSASGTSGSPYSSTDTQYF.

This clone was seen just once. The chain links TRBV2 to TRBJ1-2, with 9 positions matching TRBD1. The germline gives CDR1 SNHLY, CDR2 FYNNEI. The CDR3 length is 14 residues. With V trimmed by 8 bases and J by 3 bases, 7 bases remained unmatched. CDR3 in amino acids: CASLRDRADYGYTF. Written as DNA, the CDR3 is TGTGCCAGCCTCCGGGACAGGGCGGACTATGGCTACACCTTC.

The CDR3 spells CASSLRRGTGSPLHF. CDR3 in DNA: TGTGCCAGCAGCCTGCGGCGGGGTACCGGTTCACCCCTCCACTTT. This sequence joins TRBV14 and TRBJ1-6, with D uncertain. The CDR3 totals 15 residues. Trimming pared 4 bases from V and 9 bases from J, leaving 16 bases between. Germline-derived CDR1 and CDR2 are SGHDN and FVKESK.

This chain uses TRBV19 with TRBJ2-1, with D tentatively TRBD1 (6 bases). The CDR3 consists of 16 residues. Germline V gives CDR1 LNHDA, CDR2 SQIVND (reference sequence). V was clipped by 9 bases and J by 2 bases, with 20 bases between them. As DNA, the CDR3 is TGTGCCAGCGGAATCCAGGGGACACGTCCCTACAATGAGCAGTTCTTC. This codes for CASGIQGTRPYNEQFF.

DNA for the CDR3: TGCGCCAGCAGCCTCGGGACAGCTAATGAAAAACTGTTTTTT. It specifies CASSLGTANEKLFF. The chain uses TRBV5-1 and TRBJ1-4; 7 positions agree with TRBD1. The CDR3 has 14 amino acids. Germline trimming cut 4 bases from V and 3 bases from J; bases unmatched to any gene: 3. Germline loops: CDR1 SGHRS, CDR2 YFSETQ.

The chain carries TRBV28 and TRBJ2-3; possible D gene TRBD1, 7 bases. CDR3 size: 14 residues. V lost 1 base and J 6 bases, leaving 11 bases between the germline ends. Germline CDR1 and CDR2: MDHEN and SYDVKM. The CDR3 spells CASSLFAGGDTQYF. The CDR3 DNA follows: TGTGCCAGCAGTTTATTTGCAGGGGGGGATACGCAGTATTTT.

The chain recombines TRBV4-3 with TRBJ2-1; 7 nucleotides agree with TRBD2. The CDR3 runs 15 residues. V trimming: 0 bases; J trimming: 5 bases; junction bases outside the gene matches: 4. Germline V gene lookup returns CDR1 LGHNA and CDR2 YSLEER. The CDR3 coding sequence is TGCGCCAGCAGCCAAGAAGCGGGACCTAACAATGAGCAGTTCTTC. It codes for CASSQEAGPNNEQFF.

This chain links TRBV15 with TRBJ2-1; the match to TRBD2 covers 14 bases. Unmatched junction bases numbered 7, after V lost 2 bases and J lost 7 bases. Germline V lookup: CDR1 LNHNV, CDR2 YYDKDF (reference sequence). This CDR3 region has 17 residues. The CDR3, as DNA: TGTGCCACCAGCAGAAAGACTAGCGGGAGGGCGGGGAATGAGCAGTTCTTC. This gives the protein CATSRKTSGRAGNEQFF.

V usage is TRBV15 and J usage is TRBJ2-3, with D possibly being TRBD1 or TRBD2 (6 bases each). Germline lookup yields CDR1 LNHNV and CDR2 YYDKDF (reference sequence). CDR3 size: 16 residues. With 6 bases removed from V and 0 bases from J, the gap between germline ends came to 16 bases. The CDR3 DNA follows: TGTGCCACCAGGGAGGGGGGAGGTTCTAGCACAGATACGCAGTATTTT. This codes for CATREGGGSSTDTQYF.

The V gene is TRBV6-4, the J gene TRBJ2-3; possibly TRBD2 for D (5 bases). Trimming removed 10 bases from V and 2 bases from J, with 16 bases in between. Germline-derived CDR1 and CDR2 are MRHNA and SNTAGT. This CDR3 spans 14 amino acids. CDR3 sequence reads: CATRGRPITDTQYF. The DNA of the CDR3 is TGTGCCACTCGGGGTAGGCCAATCACAGATACGCAGTATTTT.